This TCR beta chain was sequenced for a study of technical replicates of blood from a few donors. The germline V gene has CDR1 MDHEN and CDR2 SYDVKM. Trimming pared 4 bases from V and 5 bases from J, leaving 5 bases between. The CDR3 is 11 residues long. TCRdb's table, derived via immunoSEQ multiplex PCR, lists solely in-frame clones and lacks some. The profile shows approximately 75,000 clones, approximately 96% of them singletons. Sequenced: T cells isolated from PBMCs. This sequence joins TRBV28 and TRBJ1-1; D call uncertain. The sequence was obtained from a human donor in good health. CDR3 amino acids: CASSSGTEAFF. The CDR3 DNA reads as TGTGCCAGCAGTTCGGGAACTGAAGCTTTCTTT.